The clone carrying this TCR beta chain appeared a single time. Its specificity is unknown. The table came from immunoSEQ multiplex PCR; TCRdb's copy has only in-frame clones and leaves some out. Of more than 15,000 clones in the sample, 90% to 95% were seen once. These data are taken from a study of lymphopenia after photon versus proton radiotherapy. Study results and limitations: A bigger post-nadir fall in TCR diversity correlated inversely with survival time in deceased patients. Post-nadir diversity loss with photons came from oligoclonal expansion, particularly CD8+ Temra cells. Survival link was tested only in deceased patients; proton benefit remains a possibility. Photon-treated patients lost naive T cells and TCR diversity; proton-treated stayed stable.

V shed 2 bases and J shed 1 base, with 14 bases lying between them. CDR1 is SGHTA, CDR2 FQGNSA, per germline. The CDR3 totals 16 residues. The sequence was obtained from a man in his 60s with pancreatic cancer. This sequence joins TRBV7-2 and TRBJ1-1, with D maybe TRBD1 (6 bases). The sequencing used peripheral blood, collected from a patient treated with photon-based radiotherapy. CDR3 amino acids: CASSLIQGGSNTEAFF. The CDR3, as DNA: TGTGCCAGCAGCTTAATACAGGGAGGGTCGAACACTGAAGCTTTCTTT.